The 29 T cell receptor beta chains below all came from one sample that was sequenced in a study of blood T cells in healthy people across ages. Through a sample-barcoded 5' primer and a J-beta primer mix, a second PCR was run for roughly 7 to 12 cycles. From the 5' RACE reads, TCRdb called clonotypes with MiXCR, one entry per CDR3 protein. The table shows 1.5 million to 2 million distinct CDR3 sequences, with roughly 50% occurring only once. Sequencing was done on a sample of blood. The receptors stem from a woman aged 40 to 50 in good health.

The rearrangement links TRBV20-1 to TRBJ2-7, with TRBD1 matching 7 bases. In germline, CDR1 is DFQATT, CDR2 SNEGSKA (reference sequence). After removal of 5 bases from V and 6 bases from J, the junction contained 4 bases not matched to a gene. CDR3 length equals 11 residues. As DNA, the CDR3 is TGCAGTGCTTCCGGGACAGTCGAGCAGTACTTC. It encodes CSASGTVEQYF.

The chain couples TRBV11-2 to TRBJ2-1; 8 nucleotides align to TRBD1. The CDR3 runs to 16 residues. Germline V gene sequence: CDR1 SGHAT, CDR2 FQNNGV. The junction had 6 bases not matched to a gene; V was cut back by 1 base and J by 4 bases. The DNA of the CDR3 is TGTGCCAGCAGCTTAGTTTTTCAGGGGGCATACAATGAGCAGTTCTTC. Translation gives CASSLVFQGAYNEQFF.

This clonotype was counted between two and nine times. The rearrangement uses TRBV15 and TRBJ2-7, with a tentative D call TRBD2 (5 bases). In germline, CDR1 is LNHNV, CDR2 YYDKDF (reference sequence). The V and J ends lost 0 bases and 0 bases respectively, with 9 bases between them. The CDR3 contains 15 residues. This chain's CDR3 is CATSREVAGSYEQYF. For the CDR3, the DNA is TGTGCCACCAGCAGAGAGGTTGCGGGCTCCTACGAGCAGTACTTC.

The CDR3 loop is CSVRDSGANVLTF. Written as DNA, the CDR3 is TGCAGCGTTCGGGACTCTGGGGCCAACGTCCTGACTTTC. V usage is TRBV29-1 and J usage is TRBJ2-6, with D possibly matching TRBD2 (5 bases). The germline CDR1 and CDR2 sequences are SQVTM and ANQGSEA. Trimming cost V 5 bases and J 0 bases, with 5 bases left between them. There are 13 residues in the CDR3.

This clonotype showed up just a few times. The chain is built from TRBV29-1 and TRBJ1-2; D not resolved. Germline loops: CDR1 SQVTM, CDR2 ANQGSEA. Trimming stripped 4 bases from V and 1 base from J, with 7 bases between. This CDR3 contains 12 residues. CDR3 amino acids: CSVGQNNYGYTF. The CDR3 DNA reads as TGCAGCGTTGGGCAGAATAACTATGGCTACACCTTC.

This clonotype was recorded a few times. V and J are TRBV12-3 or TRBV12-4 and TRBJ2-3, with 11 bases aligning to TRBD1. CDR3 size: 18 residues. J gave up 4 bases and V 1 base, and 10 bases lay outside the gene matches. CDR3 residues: CASSLVRTGGRFADTQYF. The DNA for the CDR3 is TGTGCCAGCAGTTTAGTTAGGACAGGGGGCCGATTTGCAGATACGCAGTATTTT.

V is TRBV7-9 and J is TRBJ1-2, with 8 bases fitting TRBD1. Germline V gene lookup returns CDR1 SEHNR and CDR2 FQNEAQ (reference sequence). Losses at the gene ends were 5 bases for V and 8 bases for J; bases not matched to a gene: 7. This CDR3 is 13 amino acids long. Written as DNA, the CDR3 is TGTGCCAGCAGCCCGGAGACAGGGGTCGGCTACACCTTC. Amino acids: CASSPETGVGYTF.

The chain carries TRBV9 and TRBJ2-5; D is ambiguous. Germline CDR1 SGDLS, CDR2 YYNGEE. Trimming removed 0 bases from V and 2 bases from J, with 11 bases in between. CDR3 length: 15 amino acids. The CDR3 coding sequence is TGTGCCAGCAGCGTAGAGGGCAGACCACAAGAGACCCAGTACTTC. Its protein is CASSVEGRPQETQYF.

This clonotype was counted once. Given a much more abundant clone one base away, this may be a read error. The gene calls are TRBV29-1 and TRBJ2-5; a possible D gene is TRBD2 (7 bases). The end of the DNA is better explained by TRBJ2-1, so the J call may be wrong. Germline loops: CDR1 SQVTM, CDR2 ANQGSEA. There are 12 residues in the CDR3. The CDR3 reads CSSGGGGETQFF. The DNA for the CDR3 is TGCAGCTCTGGAGGGGGAGGGGAGACCCAGTTCTTC.

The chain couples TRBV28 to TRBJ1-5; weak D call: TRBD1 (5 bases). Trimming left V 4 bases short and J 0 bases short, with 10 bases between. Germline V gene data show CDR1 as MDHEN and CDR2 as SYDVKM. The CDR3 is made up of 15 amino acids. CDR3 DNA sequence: TGTGCCAGCAGTTCGTACCAGGGTAGCAATCAGCCCCAGCATTTT. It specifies CASSSYQGSNQPQHF.

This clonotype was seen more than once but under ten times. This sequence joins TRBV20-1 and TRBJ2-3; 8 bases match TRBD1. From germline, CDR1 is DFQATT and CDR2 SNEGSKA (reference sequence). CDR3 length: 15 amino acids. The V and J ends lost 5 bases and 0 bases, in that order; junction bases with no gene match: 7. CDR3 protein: CSAGFRTGSTDTQYF. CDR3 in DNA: TGCAGTGCTGGGTTTAGGACAGGGAGCACAGATACGCAGTATTTT.

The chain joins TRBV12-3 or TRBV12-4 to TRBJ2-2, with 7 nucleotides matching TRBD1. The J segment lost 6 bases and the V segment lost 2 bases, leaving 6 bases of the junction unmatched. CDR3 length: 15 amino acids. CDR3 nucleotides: TGTGCCAGCAGTTTACGGGGACAGATCCCCGGGGAGCTGTTTTTT. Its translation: CASSLRGQIPGELFF.

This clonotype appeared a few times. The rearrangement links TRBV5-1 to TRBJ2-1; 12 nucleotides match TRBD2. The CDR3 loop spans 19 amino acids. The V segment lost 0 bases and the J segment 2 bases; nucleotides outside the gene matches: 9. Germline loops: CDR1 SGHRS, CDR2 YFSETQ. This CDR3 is CASSLVPLAGGVAYNEQFF. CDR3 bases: TGCGCCAGCAGCTTGGTCCCCCTAGCGGGGGGGGTCGCCTACAATGAGCAGTTCTTC.

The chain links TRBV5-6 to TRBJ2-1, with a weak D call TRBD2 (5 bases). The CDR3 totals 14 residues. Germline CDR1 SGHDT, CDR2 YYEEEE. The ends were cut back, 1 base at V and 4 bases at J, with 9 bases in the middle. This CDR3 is CASSLSGNYNEQFF. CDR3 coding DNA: TGTGCCAGCAGCTTGTCCGGGAATTACAATGAGCAGTTCTTC.

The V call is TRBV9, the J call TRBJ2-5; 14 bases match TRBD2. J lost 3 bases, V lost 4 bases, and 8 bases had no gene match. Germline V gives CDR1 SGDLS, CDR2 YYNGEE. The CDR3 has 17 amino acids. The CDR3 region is CASSRQPTSGGEETQYF. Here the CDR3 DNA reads TGTGCCAGCAGCCGACAGCCGACTAGCGGGGGGGAAGAGACCCAGTACTTC.

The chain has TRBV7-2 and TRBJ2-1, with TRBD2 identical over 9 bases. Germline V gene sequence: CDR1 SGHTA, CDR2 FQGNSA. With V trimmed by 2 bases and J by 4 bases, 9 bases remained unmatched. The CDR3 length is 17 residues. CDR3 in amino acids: CASSLSGGPPSYNEQFF. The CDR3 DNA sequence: TGTGCCAGCAGCTTAAGCGGGGGGCCTCCCTCATACAATGAGCAGTTCTTC.

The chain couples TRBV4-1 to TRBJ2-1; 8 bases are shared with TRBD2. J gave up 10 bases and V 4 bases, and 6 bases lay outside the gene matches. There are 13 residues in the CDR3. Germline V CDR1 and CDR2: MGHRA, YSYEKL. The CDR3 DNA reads TGCGCCAGCAGCCTAATGCGGGGGGACGAGCAGTTCTTC. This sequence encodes CASSLMRGDEQFF.

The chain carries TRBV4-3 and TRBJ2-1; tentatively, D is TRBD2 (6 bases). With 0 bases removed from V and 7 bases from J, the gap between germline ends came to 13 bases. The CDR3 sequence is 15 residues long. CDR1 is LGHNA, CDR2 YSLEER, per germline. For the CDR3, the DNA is TGCGCCAGCAGCCAAGAAGGACTAACCGGTAATGAGCAGTTCTTC. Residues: CASSQEGLTGNEQFF.

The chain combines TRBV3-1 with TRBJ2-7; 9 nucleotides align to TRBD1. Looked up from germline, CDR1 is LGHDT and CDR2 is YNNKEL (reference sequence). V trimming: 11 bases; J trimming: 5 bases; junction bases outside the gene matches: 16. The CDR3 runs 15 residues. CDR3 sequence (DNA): TGTGCCGCAGCGGGGACAGGGAGAGAGCGAAACGAGCAGTACTTC. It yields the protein CAAAGTGRERNEQYF.

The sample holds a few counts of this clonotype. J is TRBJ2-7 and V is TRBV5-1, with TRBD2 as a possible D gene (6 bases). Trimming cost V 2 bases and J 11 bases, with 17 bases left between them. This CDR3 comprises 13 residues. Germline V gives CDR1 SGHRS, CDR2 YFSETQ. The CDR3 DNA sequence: TGCGCCAGCAGCTTAAGGACCTCGGGGAGGAAGTACTTC. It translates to CASSLRTSGRKYF.

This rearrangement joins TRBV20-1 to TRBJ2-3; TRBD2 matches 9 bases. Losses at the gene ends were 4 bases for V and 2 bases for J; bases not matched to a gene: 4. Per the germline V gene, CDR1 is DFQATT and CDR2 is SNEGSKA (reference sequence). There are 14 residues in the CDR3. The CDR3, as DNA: TGCAGTGCTAACCAGCGGGGGGTCACAGATACGCAGTATTTT. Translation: CSANQRGVTDTQYF.

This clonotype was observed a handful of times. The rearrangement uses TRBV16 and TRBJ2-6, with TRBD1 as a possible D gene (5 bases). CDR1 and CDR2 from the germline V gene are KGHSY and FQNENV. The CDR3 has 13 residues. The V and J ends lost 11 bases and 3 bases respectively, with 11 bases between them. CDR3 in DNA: TGTGCCGGGCGACAGATTGGGGCCAACGTCCTGACTTTC. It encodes CAGRQIGANVLTF.

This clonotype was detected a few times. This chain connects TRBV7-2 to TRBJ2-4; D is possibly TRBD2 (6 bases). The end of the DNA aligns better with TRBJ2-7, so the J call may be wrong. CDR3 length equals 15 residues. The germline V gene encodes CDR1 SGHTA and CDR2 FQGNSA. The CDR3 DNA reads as TGTGCCAGCAGCTTATATTCCGCGGGGATACGCGAGCAGTACTTC. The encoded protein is CASSLYSAGIREQYF.

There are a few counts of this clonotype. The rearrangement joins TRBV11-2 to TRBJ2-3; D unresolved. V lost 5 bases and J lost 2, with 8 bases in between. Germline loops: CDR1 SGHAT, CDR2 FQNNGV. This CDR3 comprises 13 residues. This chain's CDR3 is CASSRFTTDTQYF. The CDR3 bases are TGTGCCAGCAGCCGTTTTACCACAGATACGCAGTATTTT.

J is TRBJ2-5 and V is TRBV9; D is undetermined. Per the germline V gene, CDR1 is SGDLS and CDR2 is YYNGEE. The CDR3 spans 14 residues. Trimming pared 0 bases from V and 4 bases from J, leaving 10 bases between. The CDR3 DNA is TGTGCCAGCAGCGTAGAGTGGTCGGCAGAGACCCAGTACTTC. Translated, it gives CASSVEWSAETQYF.

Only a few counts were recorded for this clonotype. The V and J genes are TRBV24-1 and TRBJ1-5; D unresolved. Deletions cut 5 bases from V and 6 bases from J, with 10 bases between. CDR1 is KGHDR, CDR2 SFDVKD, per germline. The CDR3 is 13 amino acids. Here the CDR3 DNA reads TGTGCCACCAGTGGCAGCCAGAGTCAGCCCCAGCATTTT. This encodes CATSGSQSQPQHF.

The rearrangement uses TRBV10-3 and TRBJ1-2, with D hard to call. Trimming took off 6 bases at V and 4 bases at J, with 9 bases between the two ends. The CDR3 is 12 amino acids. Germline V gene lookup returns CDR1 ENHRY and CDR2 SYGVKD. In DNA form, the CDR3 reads TGTGCCATCAGCGGAGACCGCTATGGCTACACCTTC. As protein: CAISGDRYGYTF.

This chain's CDR3 is CASSTGTGGTYNEQFF. The DNA for the CDR3 is TGTGCCAGCAGTACAGGGACAGGGGGGACCTACAATGAGCAGTTCTTC. The gene calls are TRBV12-3 or TRBV12-4 and TRBJ2-1; 11 bases align to TRBD1. Germline trimming cut 5 bases from V and 2 bases from J; bases unmatched to any gene: 5. The CDR3 loop spans 16 amino acids.

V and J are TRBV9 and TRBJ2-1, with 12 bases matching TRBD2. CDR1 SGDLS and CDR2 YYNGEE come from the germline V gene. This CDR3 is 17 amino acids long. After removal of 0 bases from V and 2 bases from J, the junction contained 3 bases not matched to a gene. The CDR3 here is CASSVVASGGAYNEQFF. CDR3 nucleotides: TGTGCCAGCAGCGTAGTGGCTAGCGGGGGGGCCTACAATGAGCAGTTCTTC. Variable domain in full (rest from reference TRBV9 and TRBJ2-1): DSGVTQTPKHLITATGQRVTLRCSPRSGDLSVYWYQQSLDQGLQFLIQYYNGEERAKGNILERFSAQQFPDLHSELNLSSLELGDSALYFCASSVVASGGAYNEQFFGPGTRLTVL.